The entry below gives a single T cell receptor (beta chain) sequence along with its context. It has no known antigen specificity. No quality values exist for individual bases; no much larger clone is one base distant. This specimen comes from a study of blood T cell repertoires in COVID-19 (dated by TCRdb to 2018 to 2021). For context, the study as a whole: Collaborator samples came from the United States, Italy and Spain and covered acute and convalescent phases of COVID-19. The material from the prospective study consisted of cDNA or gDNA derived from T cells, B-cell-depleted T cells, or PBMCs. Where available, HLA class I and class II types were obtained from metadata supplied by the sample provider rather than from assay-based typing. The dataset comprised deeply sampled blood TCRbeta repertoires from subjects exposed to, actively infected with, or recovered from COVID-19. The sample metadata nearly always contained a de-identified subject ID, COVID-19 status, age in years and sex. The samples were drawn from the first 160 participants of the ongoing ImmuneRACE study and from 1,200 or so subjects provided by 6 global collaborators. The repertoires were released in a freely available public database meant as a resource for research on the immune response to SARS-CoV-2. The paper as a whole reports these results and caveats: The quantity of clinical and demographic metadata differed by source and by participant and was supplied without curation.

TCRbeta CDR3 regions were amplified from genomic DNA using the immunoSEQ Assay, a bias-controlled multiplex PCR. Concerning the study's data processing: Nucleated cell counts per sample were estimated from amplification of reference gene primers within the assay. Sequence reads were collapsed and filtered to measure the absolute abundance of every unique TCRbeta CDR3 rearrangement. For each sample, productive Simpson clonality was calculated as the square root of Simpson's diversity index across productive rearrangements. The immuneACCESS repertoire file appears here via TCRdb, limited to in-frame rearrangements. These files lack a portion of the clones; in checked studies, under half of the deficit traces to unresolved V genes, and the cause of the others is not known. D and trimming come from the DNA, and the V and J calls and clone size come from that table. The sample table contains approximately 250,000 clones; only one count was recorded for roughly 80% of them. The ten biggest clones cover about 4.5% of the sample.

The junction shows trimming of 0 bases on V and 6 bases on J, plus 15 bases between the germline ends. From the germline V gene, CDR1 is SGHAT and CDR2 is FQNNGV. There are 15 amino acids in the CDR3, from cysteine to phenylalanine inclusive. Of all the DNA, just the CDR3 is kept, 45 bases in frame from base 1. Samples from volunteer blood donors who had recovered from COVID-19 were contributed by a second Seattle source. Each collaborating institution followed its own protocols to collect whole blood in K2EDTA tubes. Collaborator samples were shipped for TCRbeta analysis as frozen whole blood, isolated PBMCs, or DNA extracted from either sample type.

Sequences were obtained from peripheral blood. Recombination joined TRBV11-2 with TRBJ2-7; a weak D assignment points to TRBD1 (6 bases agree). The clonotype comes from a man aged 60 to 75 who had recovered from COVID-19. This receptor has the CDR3 CASSLDHRALGEQYF. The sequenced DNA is TGTGCCAGCAGCTTAGATCACAGGGCCCTAGGCGAGCAGTACTTC. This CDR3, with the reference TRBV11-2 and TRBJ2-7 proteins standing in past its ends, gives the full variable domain EAGVAQSPRYKIIEKRQSVAFWCNPISGHATLYWYQQILGQGPKLLIQFQNNGVVDDSQLPKDRFSAERLKGVDSTLKIQPAKLEDSAVYLCASSLDHRALGEQYFGPGTRLTVT.